Shown below are 21 T cell receptor beta chains from a single sample sequenced in a study of OX40 agonist ivuxolimab in advanced cancers. TCRdb's copy holds only in-frame clones and misses some; the assay was immunoSEQ multiplex PCR. The repertoire has tens of thousands of clones, about 89% of them found once; the top ten carry approximately 0.3%. This sample comprised CD4+ or CD8+ T cells sorted from blood, obtained in a trial of the OX40 agonist ivuxolimab. All receptors come from an adult with an advanced solid tumor such as melanoma, head and neck, liver or kidney cancer.

The chain recombines TRBV19 with TRBJ2-2; 11 bases fit TRBD1. Germline CDR1 and CDR2: LNHDA and SQIVND (reference sequence). The CDR3 has 17 amino acids. V lost 4 bases, J lost 4 bases, and 8 bases stayed unmatched. The chain's CDR3 is CASSRQPGTGGTGELFF. In nucleotides, the CDR3 is TGTGCCAGTAGTAGGCAGCCCGGGACAGGGGGCACCGGGGAGCTGTTTTTT.

The chain combines TRBV5-1 with TRBJ1-4; D is ambiguous. V gave up 2 bases and J gave up 0 bases, with 8 bases separating them. From germline, CDR1 is SGHRS and CDR2 YFSETQ. The CDR3 is made up of 15 amino acids. This CDR3 reads CASSFSKPTNEKLFF. CDR3 DNA sequence: TGCGCCAGCAGCTTTAGTAAGCCAACTAATGAAAAACTGTTTTTT. The complete variable domain, with remaining parts taken from reference TRBV5-1 and TRBJ1-4, reads KAGVTQTPRYLIKTRGQQVTLSCSPISGHRSVSWYQQTPGQGLQFLFEYFSETQRNKGNFPGRFSGRQFSNSRSEMNVSTLELGDSALYLCASSFSKPTNEKLFFGSGTQLSVL.

This chain connects TRBV15 to TRBJ2-3; D possibly corresponds to TRBD2 (6 bases). V lost 8 bases and J 4 bases, leaving 13 bases between the germline ends. This CDR3 comprises 13 residues. Germline assignment: CDR1 LNHNV and CDR2 YYDKDF (reference sequence). Here the CDR3 reads CATQHGSADTQYF. DNA of the CDR3: TGTGCCACCCAGCACGGGAGCGCAGATACGCAGTATTTT. The complete variable domain, with remaining parts taken from reference TRBV15 and TRBJ2-3, reads DAMVIQNPRYQVTQFGKPVTLSCSQTLNHNVMYWYQQKSSQAPKLLFHYYDKDFNNEADTPDNFQSRRPNTSFCFLDIRSPGLGDTAMYLCATQHGSADTQYFGPGTRLTVL.

For the CDR3, the DNA is TGTGCCAGTAGCTCAGGAACGATGGGGGGAAATTACTACGAGCAGTACTTC. Its protein is CASSSGTMGGNYYEQYF. The chain uses TRBV19 and TRBJ2-7, with a tentative D call TRBD2 (6 bases). The V and J ends lost 6 bases and 3 bases respectively, with 24 bases between them. Germline lookup yields CDR1 LNHDA and CDR2 SQIVND (reference sequence). This CDR3 is built from 17 residues.

The rearrangement links TRBV6-5 to TRBJ2-1; 14 bases line up with TRBD2. This CDR3 contains 16 residues. Unmatched junction bases numbered 8, after V lost 4 bases and J lost 9 bases. Germline CDR1 and CDR2: MNHEY and SVGAGI. The chain's CDR3 is CASSLDGLAGGGEQFF. CDR3 bases: TGTGCCAGCAGTTTGGACGGACTAGCGGGAGGTGGTGAGCAGTTCTTC.

The gene calls are TRBV6-5 and TRBJ2-7, with D perhaps assigned TRBD1 or TRBD2 (5 bases each). CDR3 length: 14 amino acids. The germline V gene encodes CDR1 MNHEY and CDR2 SVGAGI. Trimming left V 6 bases short and J 2 bases short, with 14 bases between. The CDR3 bases are TGTGCCAGCAGGGCCGGGACGCGGACCTACGAGCAGTACTTC. Translating gives CASRAGTRTYEQYF.

The chain links TRBV19 to TRBJ1-1; D gene unclear. The CDR3 contains 11 residues. With 3 bases removed from V and 7 bases from J, the gap between germline ends came to 6 bases. Looked up from germline, CDR1 is LNHDA and CDR2 is SQIVND (reference sequence). This chain's CDR3 is CASSMRFEAFF. The CDR3 region has the DNA TGTGCCAGTAGTATGAGATTTGAAGCTTTCTTT.

The V and J genes are TRBV5-1 and TRBJ1-1, with TRBD1 as a possible D gene (6 bases). The CDR3 has 13 amino acids. Trimming took off 4 bases at V and 4 bases at J, with 11 bases between the two ends. Germline V lookup: CDR1 SGHRS, CDR2 YFSETQ. The DNA of the CDR3 is TGCGCCAGCAGCGAACAGGGTAGCACTGAAGCTTTCTTT. It is translated as CASSEQGSTEAFF.

The chain carries TRBV5-1 and TRBJ2-5; 9 positions match TRBD2. Trimming cost V 1 base and J 5 bases; bases outside gene matches: 3. Per the germline V gene, CDR1 is SGHRS and CDR2 is YFSETQ. The CDR3 runs 14 residues. The DNA of the CDR3 is TGCGCCAGCAGCTTGAAAAGCGGGAGGGAGACCCAGTACTTC. Encoded protein: CASSLKSGRETQYF. Full variable domain (remainder filled in from reference TRBV5-1 and TRBJ2-5): KAGVTQTPRYLIKTRGQQVTLSCSPISGHRSVSWYQQTPGQGLQFLFEYFSETQRNKGNFPGRFSGRQFSNSRSEMNVSTLELGDSALYLCASSLKSGRETQYFGPGTRLLVL.

This chain connects TRBV7-3 to TRBJ2-1, with 11 bases that match TRBD2. The CDR3 is 16 amino acids. Losses at the gene ends were 0 bases for V and 4 bases for J; bases not matched to a gene: 2. Germline V gene data show CDR1 as SGHTA and CDR2 as FQGTGA. CDR3 bases: TGTGCCAGCAGCTTAACGGGGACTAGCGGTTACAATGAGCAGTTCTTC. Protein sequence: CASSLTGTSGYNEQFF.

The chain employs TRBV28 and TRBJ2-1; 7 positions match TRBD2. Germline values: CDR1 MDHEN, CDR2 SYDVKM. The CDR3 totals 16 residues. J lost 7 bases, V lost 6 bases, and 15 bases had no gene match. The CDR3 sequence is CASRPQIAGVPNEQFF. The DNA of the CDR3 is TGTGCCAGCAGGCCGCAGATCGCGGGAGTACCGAATGAGCAGTTCTTC.

This chain links TRBV5-6 with TRBJ2-5; D might be TRBD1 (5 bases). V gave up 4 bases and J gave up 5 bases, with 12 bases separating them. Looked up from germline, CDR1 is SGHDT and CDR2 is YYEEEE. This CDR3 comprises 13 residues. The CDR3 DNA sequence: TGTGCCAGCAGCCAAGGGGTGCGGGAGACCCAGTACTTC. Its translation is CASSQGVRETQYF. Complete variable domain (other parts from reference TRBV5-6 and TRBJ2-5): DAGVTQSPTHLIKTRGQQVTLRCSPKSGHDTVSWYQQALGQGPQFIFQYYEEEERQRGNFPDRFSGHQFPNYSSELNVNALLLGDSALYLCASSQGVRETQYFGPGTRLLVL.

CDR3 protein: CSADRDGYTF. The CDR3 DNA follows: TGCAGCGCGGACAGGGATGGCTACACCTTC. The gene calls are TRBV29-1 and TRBJ1-2, with 8 bases aligning to TRBD1. The ends lost 7 bases at V and 6 bases at J; junction bases unmatched: 1. Per the germline V gene, CDR1 is SQVTM and CDR2 is ANQGSEA. The CDR3 runs to 10 residues.

V usage is TRBV5-5 and J usage is TRBJ2-3; the D gene is possibly TRBD2 (6 bases). Trimming removed 1 base at V and 5 bases at J, with 14 bases between. CDR1 is SGHKS, CDR2 YYEKEE, per germline (reference sequence). This CDR3 is 15 amino acids long. For the CDR3, the DNA is TGTGCCAGCAGCTTGCTTCCCGGGAGTATAGATACGCAGTATTTT. It translates to CASSLLPGSIDTQYF.

The chain has TRBV28 and TRBJ1-3, with no clear D. Germline values: CDR1 MDHEN, CDR2 SYDVKM. The CDR3 contains 16 residues. V was pared by 7 bases and J by 4 bases, with 20 bases between. CDR3 in DNA: TGTGCCAGCACCCCTCTAACGGAGGGTGCCGGAAACACCATATATTTT. Encoded protein: CASTPLTEGAGNTIYF.

This chain joins TRBV6-4 and TRBJ2-1; 12 bases agree with TRBD2. The CDR3 runs to 16 residues. V dropped 6 bases and J dropped 10; count of bases not matched to a gene: 13. CDR1 and CDR2 (germline): MRHNA, SNTAGT. CDR3 region: CASSAETSGRAGEQFF. DNA of the CDR3: TGTGCCAGCAGCGCAGAGACTAGCGGGAGAGCGGGGGAGCAGTTCTTC.

V gene TRBV19 combines with J gene TRBJ1-2; a possible D gene is TRBD1 (6 bases). Trimming took 8 bases from V and 5 from J, leaving 6 bases between them. The CDR3 totals 10 residues. Germline lookup yields CDR1 LNHDA and CDR2 SQIVND (reference sequence). The CDR3 spells CASGQYGYTF. CDR3 nucleotides: TGTGCCAGTGGACAGTATGGCTACACCTTC. The variable domain in full, completed from reference TRBV19 and TRBJ1-2, reads DGGITQSPKYLFRKEGQNVTLSCEQNLNHDAMYWYRQDPGQGLRLIYYSQIVNDFQKGDIAEGYSVSREKKESFPLTVTSAQKNPTAFYLCASGQYGYTFGSGTRLTVV.

V usage is TRBV10-3 and J usage is TRBJ2-7; 9 bases are a match to TRBD2. With V trimmed by 0 bases and J by 1 base, 13 bases remained unmatched. Germline CDR1 and CDR2: ENHRY and SYGVKD. This CDR3 contains 19 residues. The CDR3 DNA reads as TGTGCCATCAGTGAGTCAGCTAGGGGCTTAGCGGGAGTGTCCTACGAGCAGTACTTC. This sequence encodes CAISESARGLAGVSYEQYF.

J is TRBJ1-1 and V is TRBV27; 9 bases map to TRBD1. Germline V gene sequence: CDR1 MNHEY, CDR2 SMNVEV (reference sequence). V trimming: 7 bases; J trimming: 3 bases; junction bases outside the gene matches: 6. The CDR3 spans 14 residues. The CDR3 protein is CASTDRGRDTEAFF. The CDR3 DNA is TGTGCCAGCACCGACAGGGGGAGGGACACTGAAGCTTTCTTT.

Of note for this clone: A read error may produce the germline difference seen at one junction end. The chain has TRBV7-3 and TRBJ2-1, with 7 bases matching TRBD2. Germline lookup yields CDR1 SGHTA and CDR2 FQGTGA. The CDR3 extends over 14 amino acids. The CDR3 region has the DNA TGTGCCAGCAGCTTAACTGCCCAAGCGGGAAGGATTCTCTTC. Translating gives CASSLTAQAGRILF.

The gene calls are TRBV28 and TRBJ1-2; the D is unclear. Trimming shortened V by 5 bases and J by 8 bases, and 12 bases separated the two germline ends. The germline CDR1 and CDR2 sequences are MDHEN and SYDVKM. The CDR3 totals 12 residues. CDR3 residues: CASSQERRGYTF. Here the CDR3 DNA reads TGTGCCAGCAGTCAGGAAAGGAGAGGCTACACCTTC.